The 10 T cell receptor beta chains below come from one sample, sequenced in a study of Ad26.COV2.S vaccination and SARS-CoV-2 variants. Treatment denoted: around 19 received Ad26.COV2.S at low or high dose, single or two shots; 5 received placebo; per-sample allocation not given. Each sample was drawn 63 days after the first injection (of vaccine or placebo). The assay was immunoSEQ multiplex PCR, and TCRdb's table has in-frame clones only and misses some. This sample has some 340,000 clones, with around 81% found just once. This material consisted of peripheral blood, taken in a trial of Ad26.COV2.S vaccine versus placebo. These receptors all come from a person between 18 and 65 years old who received the Ad26.COV2.S COVID-19 vaccine or a placebo.

The chain carries TRBV5-1 and TRBJ1-1; TRBD1 aligns across 9 bases. The CDR3 length is 14 residues. Trimming took 4 bases from V and 4 from J; bases not matched to a gene: 5. Germline CDR1 is SGHRS and CDR2 is YFSETQ. The CDR3 region is CASSITGGLTEAFF. CDR3 bases: TGCGCCAGCAGCATCACAGGGGGCCTCACTGAAGCTTTCTTT.

This clone has more than one count but fewer than ten. The chain employs TRBV19 and TRBJ1-6, with unresolved D. Germline CDR1 is LNHDA and CDR2 is SQIVND (reference sequence). Trimming stripped 1 base from V and 6 bases from J, with 10 bases between. The CDR3 consists of 15 residues. As DNA, the CDR3 is TGTGCCAGTAGTATAGTAACGACCCTTAATTCACCCCTCCACTTT. It encodes CASSIVTTLNSPLHF.

The V and J genes are TRBV5-6 and TRBJ1-2; D not resolved. CDR3 length equals 14 residues. Germline values: CDR1 SGHDT, CDR2 YYEEEE. Trimming stripped 3 bases from V and 1 base from J, with 10 bases between. This CDR3 is CASSSDGFNYGYTF. The CDR3 bases are TGTGCCAGCAGCTCGGACGGTTTTAACTATGGCTACACCTTC.

The chain employs TRBV27 and TRBJ2-5, with D hard to call. V lost 5 bases, J lost 5 bases, and 15 bases lay in between. In germline, CDR1 is MNHEY, CDR2 SMNVEV (reference sequence). This CDR3 comprises 14 residues. The CDR3 reads CASSPRPYEETQYF. As DNA, the CDR3 is TGTGCCAGCAGTCCACGGCCATACGAGGAGACCCAGTACTTC.

The genes are TRBV11-2 and TRBJ1-2, with D tentatively TRBD1 (6 bases). V was cut by 3 bases and J by 8 bases, with 19 bases left in between. CDR3 size: 15 residues. Germline V gene lookup returns CDR1 SGHAT and CDR2 FQNNGV. In nucleotides, the CDR3 is TGTGCCAGCAGCTTTGATATCTCAGGGGTCGGAGGCTACACCTTC. Its protein product is CASSFDISGVGGYTF. Supplemented by reference TRBV11-2 and TRBJ1-2, the full variable domain reads EAGVAQSPRYKIIEKRQSVAFWCNPISGHATLYWYQQILGQGPKLLIQFQNNGVVDDSQLPKDRFSAERLKGVDSTLKIQPAKLEDSAVYLCASSFDISGVGGYTFGSGTRLTVV.

V and J are TRBV14 and TRBJ2-3; 8 bases match TRBD2. The CDR3 is made up of 15 amino acids. CDR1 SGHDN and CDR2 FVKESK come from the germline V gene. V lost 1 base, J lost 4 bases, and 4 bases stayed unmatched. The CDR3 sequence: CASSQVLAGADTQYF. CDR3 nucleotide sequence: TGTGCCAGCAGCCAAGTCCTAGCGGGCGCAGATACGCAGTATTTT.

V usage is TRBV10-3 and J usage is TRBJ1-3; D call uncertain. Germline V gene sequence: CDR1 ENHRY, CDR2 SYGVKD. The CDR3 sequence is 16 residues long. Between the trimmed V and J ends, which lost 0 bases and 2 bases, there was a span of 11 bases. CDR3 region: CAISESFMDPGNTIYF. The CDR3 nucleotides read TGTGCCATCAGTGAGTCGTTCATGGACCCTGGAAACACCATATATTTT.

The V and J genes are TRBV4-1 and TRBJ1-2; 8 bases map to TRBD1. The germline V gene has CDR1 MGHRA and CDR2 YSYEKL. This CDR3 has 16 residues. The junction had 5 bases not matched to a gene; V was cut back by 0 bases and J by 2 bases. The CDR3 DNA is TGCGCCAGCAGCCAAGATCCCAGGGGGCAGAACTATGGCTACACCTTC. Its translation: CASSQDPRGQNYGYTF.

In its sample, this clone was seen once. V gene TRBV3-1 (or the pseudogene TRBV3-2) combines with J gene TRBJ2-7, with D perhaps matching TRBD1 or TRBD2 (6 bases each). The germline V gene encodes CDR1 LGHDT and CDR2 YNNKEL (reference sequence). This CDR3 comprises 18 residues. The V end lost 0 bases, the J end lost 4 bases, and 22 bases lay between the germline ends. This chain's CDR3 is CASSQDWRALEGEYEQYF. The CDR3 nucleotides read TGTGCCAGCAGCCAAGATTGGAGGGCTTTAGAGGGGGAGTACGAGCAGTACTTC.

This clone came up once. The rearrangement links TRBV7-2 to TRBJ2-3; maybe TRBD2 (7 bases). The CDR3 has 16 residues. Trimming stripped 1 base from V and 0 bases from J, with 11 bases between. Germline CDR1 and CDR2: SGHTA and FQGNSA. CDR3 region: CASSLGAGTSTDTQYF. The CDR3 region has the DNA TGTGCCAGCAGCTTAGGAGCGGGGACAAGCACAGATACGCAGTATTTT.